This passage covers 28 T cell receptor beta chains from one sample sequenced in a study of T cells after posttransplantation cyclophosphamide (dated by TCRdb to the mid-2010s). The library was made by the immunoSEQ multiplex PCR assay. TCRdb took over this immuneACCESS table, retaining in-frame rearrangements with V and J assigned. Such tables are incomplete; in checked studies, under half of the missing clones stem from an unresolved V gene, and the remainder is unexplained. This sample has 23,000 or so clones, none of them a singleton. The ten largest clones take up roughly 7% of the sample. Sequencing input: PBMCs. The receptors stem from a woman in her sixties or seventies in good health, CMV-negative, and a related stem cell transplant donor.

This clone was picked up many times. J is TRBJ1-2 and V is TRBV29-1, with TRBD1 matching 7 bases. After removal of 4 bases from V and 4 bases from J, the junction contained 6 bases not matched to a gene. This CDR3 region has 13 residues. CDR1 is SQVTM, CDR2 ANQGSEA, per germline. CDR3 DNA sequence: TGCAGCGTTGTAGAGGGGGCCGGCTATGGCTACACCTTC. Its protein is CSVVEGAGYGYTF.

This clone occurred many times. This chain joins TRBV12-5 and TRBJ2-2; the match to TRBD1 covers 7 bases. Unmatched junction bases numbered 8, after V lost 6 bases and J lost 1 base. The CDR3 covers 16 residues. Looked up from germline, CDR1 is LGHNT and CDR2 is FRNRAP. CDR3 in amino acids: CASGKLTGVNTGELFF. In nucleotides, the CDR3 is TGTGCTAGTGGAAAATTAACAGGGGTGAACACCGGGGAGCTGTTTTTT. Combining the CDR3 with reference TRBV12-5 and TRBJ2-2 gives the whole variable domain DARVTQTPRHKVTEMGQEVTMRCQPILGHNTVFWYRQTMMQGLELLAYFRNRAPLDDSGMPKDRFSAEMPDATLATLKIQPSEPRDSAVYFCASGKLTGVNTGELFFGEGSRLTVL.

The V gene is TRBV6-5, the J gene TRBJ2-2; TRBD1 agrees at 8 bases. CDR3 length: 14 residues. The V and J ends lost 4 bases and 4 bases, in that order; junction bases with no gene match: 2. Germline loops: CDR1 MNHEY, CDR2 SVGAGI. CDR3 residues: CASSWTGSTGELFF. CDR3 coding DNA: TGTGCCAGCAGTTGGACAGGGAGCACCGGGGAGCTGTTTTTT.

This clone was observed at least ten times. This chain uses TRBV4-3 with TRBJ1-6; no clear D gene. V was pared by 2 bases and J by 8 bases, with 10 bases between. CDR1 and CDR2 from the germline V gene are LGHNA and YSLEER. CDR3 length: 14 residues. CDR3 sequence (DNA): TGCGCCAGCAGCCAACGAAAACTAGATTCACCCCTCCACTTT. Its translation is CASSQRKLDSPLHF.

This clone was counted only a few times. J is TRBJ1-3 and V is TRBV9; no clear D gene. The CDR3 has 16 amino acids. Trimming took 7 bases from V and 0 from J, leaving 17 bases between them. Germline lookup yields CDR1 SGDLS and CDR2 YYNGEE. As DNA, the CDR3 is TGTGCCAGCGGGCCTTACAATATCCTCTCTGGAAACACCATATATTTT. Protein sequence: CASGPYNILSGNTIYF. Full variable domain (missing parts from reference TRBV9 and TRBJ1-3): DSGVTQTPKHLITATGQRVTLRCSPRSGDLSVYWYQQSLDQGLQFLIQYYNGEERAKGNILERFSAQQFPDLHSELNLSSLELGDSALYFCASGPYNILSGNTIYFGEGSWLTVV.

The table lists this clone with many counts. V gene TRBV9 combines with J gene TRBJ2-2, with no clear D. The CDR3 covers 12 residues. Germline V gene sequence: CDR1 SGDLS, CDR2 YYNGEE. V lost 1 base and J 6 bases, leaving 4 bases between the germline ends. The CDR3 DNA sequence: TGTGCCAGCAGCGTAAGCTCCGGGGAGCTGTTTTTT. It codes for CASSVSSGELFF.

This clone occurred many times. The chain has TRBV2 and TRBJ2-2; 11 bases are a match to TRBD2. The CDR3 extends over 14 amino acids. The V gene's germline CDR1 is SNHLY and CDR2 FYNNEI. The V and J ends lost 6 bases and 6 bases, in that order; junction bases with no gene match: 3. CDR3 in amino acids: CASRKLAGAGELFF. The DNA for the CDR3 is TGTGCCAGCAGAAAACTAGCGGGAGCCGGGGAGCTGTTTTTT. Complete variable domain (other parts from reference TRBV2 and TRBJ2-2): EPEVTQTPSHQVTQMGQEVILRCVPISNHLYFYWYRQILGQKVEFLVSFYNNEISEKSEIFDDQFSVERPDGSNFTLKIRSTKLEDSAMYFCASRKLAGAGELFFGEGSRLTVL.

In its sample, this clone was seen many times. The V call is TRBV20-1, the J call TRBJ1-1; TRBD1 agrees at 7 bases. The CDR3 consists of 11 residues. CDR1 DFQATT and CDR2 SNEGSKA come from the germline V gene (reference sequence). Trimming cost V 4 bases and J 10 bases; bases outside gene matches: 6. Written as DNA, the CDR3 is TGCAGTGCTATTACAGGGGTGGGAGCTTTCTTT. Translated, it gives CSAITGVGAFF.

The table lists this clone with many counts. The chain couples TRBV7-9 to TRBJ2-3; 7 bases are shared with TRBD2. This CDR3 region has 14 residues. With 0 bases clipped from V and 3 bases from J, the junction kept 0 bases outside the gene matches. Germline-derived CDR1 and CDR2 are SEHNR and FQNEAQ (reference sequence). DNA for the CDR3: TGTGCCAGCAGCTTAGCGGGGGGGACAGATACGCAGTATTTT. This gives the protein CASSLAGGTDTQYF.

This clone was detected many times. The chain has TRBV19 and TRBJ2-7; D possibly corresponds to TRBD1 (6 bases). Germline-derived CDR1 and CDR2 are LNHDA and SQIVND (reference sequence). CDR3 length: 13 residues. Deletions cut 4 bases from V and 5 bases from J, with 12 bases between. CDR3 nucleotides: TGTGCCAGTAGTACCACAGGGTCTGACGAGCAGTACGTC. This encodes CASSTTGSDEQYV.

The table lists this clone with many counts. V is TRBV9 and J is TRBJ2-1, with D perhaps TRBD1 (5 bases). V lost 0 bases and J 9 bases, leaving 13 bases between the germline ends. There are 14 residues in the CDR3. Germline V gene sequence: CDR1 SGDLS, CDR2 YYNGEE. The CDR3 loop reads CASSVGAGWSEQFF. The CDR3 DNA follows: TGTGCCAGCAGCGTAGGGGCAGGGTGGAGTGAGCAGTTCTTC.

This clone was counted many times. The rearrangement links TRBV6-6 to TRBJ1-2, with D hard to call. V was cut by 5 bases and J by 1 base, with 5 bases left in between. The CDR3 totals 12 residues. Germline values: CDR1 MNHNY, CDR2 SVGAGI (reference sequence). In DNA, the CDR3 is TGTGCCAGCAGTGTAAATAACTATGGCTACACCTTC. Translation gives CASSVNNYGYTF.

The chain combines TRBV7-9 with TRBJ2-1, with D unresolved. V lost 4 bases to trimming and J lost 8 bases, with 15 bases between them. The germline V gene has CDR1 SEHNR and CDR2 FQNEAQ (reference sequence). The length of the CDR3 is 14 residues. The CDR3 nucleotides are TGTGCCAGCAGCTCCGTGGCTCAGAGCGATGAGCAGTTCTTC. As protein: CASSSVAQSDEQFF. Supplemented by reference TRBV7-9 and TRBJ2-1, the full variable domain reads DTGVSQNPRHKITKRGQNVTFRCDPISEHNRLYWYRQTLGQGPEFLTYFQNEAQLEKSRLLSDRFSAERPKGSFSTLEIQRTEQGDSAMYLCASSSVAQSDEQFFGPGTRLTVL.

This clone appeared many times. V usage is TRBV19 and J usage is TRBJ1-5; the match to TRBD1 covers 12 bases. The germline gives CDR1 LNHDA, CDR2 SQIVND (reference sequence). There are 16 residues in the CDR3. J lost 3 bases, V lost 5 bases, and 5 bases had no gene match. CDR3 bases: TGTGCCAGTAGTGGGGGGACAGGGGGCGTCAATCAGCCCCAGCATTTT. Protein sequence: CASSGGTGGVNQPQHF.

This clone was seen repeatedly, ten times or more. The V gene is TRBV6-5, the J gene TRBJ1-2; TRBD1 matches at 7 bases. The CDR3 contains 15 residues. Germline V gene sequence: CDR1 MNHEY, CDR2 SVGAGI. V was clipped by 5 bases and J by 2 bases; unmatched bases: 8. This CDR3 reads CASSGVSGGNYGYTF. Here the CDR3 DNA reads TGTGCCAGCAGTGGGGTTTCAGGGGGAAACTATGGCTACACCTTC.

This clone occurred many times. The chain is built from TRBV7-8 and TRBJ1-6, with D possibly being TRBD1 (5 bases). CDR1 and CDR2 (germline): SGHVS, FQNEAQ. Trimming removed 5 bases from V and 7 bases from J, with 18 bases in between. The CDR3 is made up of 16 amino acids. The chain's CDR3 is CASSLGGGWSNSPLHF. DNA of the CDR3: TGTGCCAGCAGCCTGGGGGGGGGTTGGTCGAATTCACCCCTCCACTTT.

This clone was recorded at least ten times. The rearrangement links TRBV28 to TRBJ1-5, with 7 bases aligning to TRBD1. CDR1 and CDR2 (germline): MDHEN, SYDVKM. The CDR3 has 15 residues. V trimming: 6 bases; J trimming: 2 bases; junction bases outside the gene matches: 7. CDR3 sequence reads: CASRDTGARNQPQHF. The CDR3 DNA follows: TGTGCCAGCAGAGATACAGGGGCCCGCAATCAGCCCCAGCATTTT.

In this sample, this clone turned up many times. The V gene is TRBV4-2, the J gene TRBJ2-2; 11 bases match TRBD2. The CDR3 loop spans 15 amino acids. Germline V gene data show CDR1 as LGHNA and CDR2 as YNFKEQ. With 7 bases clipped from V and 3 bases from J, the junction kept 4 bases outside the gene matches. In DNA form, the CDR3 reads TGTGCCAGCAACCGACTAGCGGGGCACACCGGGGAGCTGTTTTTT. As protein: CASNRLAGHTGELFF.

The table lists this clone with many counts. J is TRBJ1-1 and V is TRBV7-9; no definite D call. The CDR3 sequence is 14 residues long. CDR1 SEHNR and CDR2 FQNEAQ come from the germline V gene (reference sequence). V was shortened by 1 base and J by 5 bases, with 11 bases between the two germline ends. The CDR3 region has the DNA TGTGCCAGCAGCTTAGACAATTACGGGACTGAAGCTTTCTTT. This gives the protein CASSLDNYGTEAFF. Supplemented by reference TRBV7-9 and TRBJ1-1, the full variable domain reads DTGVSQNPRHKITKRGQNVTFRCDPISEHNRLYWYRQTLGQGPEFLTYFQNEAQLEKSRLLSDRFSAERPKGSFSTLEIQRTEQGDSAMYLCASSLDNYGTEAFFGQGTRLTVV.

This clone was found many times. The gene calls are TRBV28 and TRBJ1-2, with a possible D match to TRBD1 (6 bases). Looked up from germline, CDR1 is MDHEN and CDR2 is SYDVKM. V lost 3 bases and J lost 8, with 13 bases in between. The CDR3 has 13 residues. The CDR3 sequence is CASSFGQPQGYTF. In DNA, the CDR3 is TGTGCCAGCAGTTTTGGACAGCCGCAAGGCTACACCTTC.

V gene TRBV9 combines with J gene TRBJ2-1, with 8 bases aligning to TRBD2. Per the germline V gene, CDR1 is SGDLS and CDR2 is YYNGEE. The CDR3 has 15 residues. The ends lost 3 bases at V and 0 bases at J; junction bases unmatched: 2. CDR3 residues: CASSAGTSSYNEQFF. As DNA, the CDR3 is TGTGCCAGCAGCGCGGGGACTAGCTCCTACAATGAGCAGTTCTTC.

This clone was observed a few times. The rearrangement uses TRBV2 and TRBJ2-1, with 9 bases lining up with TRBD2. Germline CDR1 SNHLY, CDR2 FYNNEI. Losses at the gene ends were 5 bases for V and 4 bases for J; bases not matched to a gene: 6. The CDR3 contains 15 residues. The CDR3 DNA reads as TGTGCCAGCAGTCCGCTAGCGGGGAGGTACAATGAGCAGTTCTTC. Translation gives CASSPLAGRYNEQFF.

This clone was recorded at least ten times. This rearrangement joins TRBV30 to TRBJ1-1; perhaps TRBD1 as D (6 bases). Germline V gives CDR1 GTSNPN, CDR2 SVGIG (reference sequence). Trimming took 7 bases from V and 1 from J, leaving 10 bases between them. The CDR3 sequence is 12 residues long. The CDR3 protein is CASGQKNTEAFF. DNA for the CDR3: TGTGCCTCTGGACAGAAGAACACTGAAGCTTTCTTT.

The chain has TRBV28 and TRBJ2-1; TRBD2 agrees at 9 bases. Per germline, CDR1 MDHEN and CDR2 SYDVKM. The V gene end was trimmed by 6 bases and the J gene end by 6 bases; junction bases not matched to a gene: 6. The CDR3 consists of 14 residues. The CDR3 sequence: CASSASGIGNEQFF. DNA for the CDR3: TGTGCCAGCAGCGCTAGCGGGATTGGCAATGAGCAGTTCTTC. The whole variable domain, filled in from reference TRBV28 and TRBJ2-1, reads DVKVTQSSRYLVKRTGEKVFLECVQDMDHENMFWYRQDPGLGLRLIYFSYDVKMKEKGDIPEGYSVSREKKERFSLILESASTNQTSMYLCASSASGIGNEQFFGPGTRLTVL.

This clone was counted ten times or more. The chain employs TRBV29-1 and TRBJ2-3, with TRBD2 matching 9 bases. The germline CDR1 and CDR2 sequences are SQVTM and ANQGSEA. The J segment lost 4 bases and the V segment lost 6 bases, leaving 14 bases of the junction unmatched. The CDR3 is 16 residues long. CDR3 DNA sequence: TGCAGCGTGAAATGGACTAGCGCGCGGGAGCCAGATACGCAGTATTTT. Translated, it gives CSVKWTSAREPDTQYF.

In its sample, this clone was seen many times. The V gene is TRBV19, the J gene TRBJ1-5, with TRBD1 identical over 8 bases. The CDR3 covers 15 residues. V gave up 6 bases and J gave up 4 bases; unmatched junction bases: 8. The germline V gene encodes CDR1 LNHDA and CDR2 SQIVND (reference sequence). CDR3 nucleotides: TGTGCCAGTAGACAACAGGGGGTTTGGAATCAGCCCCAGCATTTT. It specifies CASRQQGVWNQPQHF.

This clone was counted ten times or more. CDR3 amino acids: CASSRPGTGNYGYTF. The CDR3 DNA reads TGTGCCAGTAGTCGTCCCGGGACAGGGAACTATGGCTACACCTTC. This chain connects TRBV19 to TRBJ1-2, with 9 positions matching TRBD1. CDR3 size: 15 residues. Germline CDR1 and CDR2: LNHDA and SQIVND (reference sequence). V was pared by 5 bases and J by 2 bases, with 6 bases of the junction left unmatched.

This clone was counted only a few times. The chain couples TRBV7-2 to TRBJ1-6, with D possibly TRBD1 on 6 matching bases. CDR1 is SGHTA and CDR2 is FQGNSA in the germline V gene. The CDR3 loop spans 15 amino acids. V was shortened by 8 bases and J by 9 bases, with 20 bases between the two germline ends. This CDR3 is CASAQSGRGGSPLHF. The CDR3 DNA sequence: TGTGCCAGCGCCCAAAGCGGGAGGGGGGGTTCACCCCTCCACTTT.